Following are 5 T cell receptor beta chains from one sample sequenced in a study of tumor-infiltrating lymphocytes in primary liver carcinoma. TCR beta cDNA was reverse-transcribed from approximately 0.45 ug of total RNA. The reaction used a constant-region primer and ProtoScript II reverse transcriptase. Generation of the TCR beta libraries relied on three nested multiplex PCR rounds using slightly modified ARM-PCR. PCR rounds one and two used TRBV1-TRBV30 forward primers with a C-beta reverse primer for around 9 cycles each. MiXCR, run by TCRdb on the multiplex PCR reads, gives a single entry per CDR3 protein. Of about 99,000 distinct CDR3 sequences listed, roughly 69% are singletons. Co-extraction yielded RNA and DNA from around 20-30 mg of unsorted bulk tissue. The source material was liver tumor tissue from sampling region 5. Subset noted: tumor region T5, tumor centre. All receptors come from an older woman with primary liver carcinoma and hepatitis B virus infection.

Concerning this clonotype itself: The junction and the germline gene differ at one end; a read error may be behind it. The rearrangement joins TRBV11-2 to TRBJ2-3; weak D call: TRBD2 (7 bases). Germline CDR1 and CDR2: SGHAT and FQNNGV. The CDR3 spans 15 residues. The CDR3 loop reads CASSRGAGSTDTQCF. CDR3 in DNA: TGTGCCAGTAGCCGGGGGGCAGGGAGCACAGATACGCAGTGTTTT. The entire variable domain, with the rest obtained from reference TRBV11-2 and TRBJ2-3, is as follows: EAGVAQSPRYKIIEKRQSVAFWCNPISGHATLYWYQQILGQGPKLLIQFQNNGVVDDSQLPKDRFSAERLKGVDSTLKIQPAKLEDSAVYLCASSRGAGSTDTQCFGPGTRLTVL.

V and J are TRBV11-3 and TRBJ1-6; TRBD1 matches at 9 bases. Germline CDR1 and CDR2: SGHNT and YENEEA. Unmatched junction bases numbered 16, after V lost 8 bases and J lost 14 bases. The CDR3 has 15 amino acids. The CDR3 coding sequence is TGTGCCAGCTGCATAGAGGGACAGGGCAGATCAGCCCTCCACTTT. It yields the protein CASCIEGQGRSALHF.

This clonotype was seen only once. This may come from a read error, since a much larger clone is one base off. The chain joins TRBV30 to TRBJ2-5; D is unclear. This CDR3 spans 14 amino acids. Germline CDR1 and CDR2: GTSNPN and SVGIG (reference sequence). This chain's CDR3 is CACSVTGGAETQYF. CDR3 bases: TGTGCCTGTAGTGTAACGGGCGGAGCGGAGACCCAGTACTTC.

This clonotype was observed a few times. This may be a read error, as it is one base from a much larger clone. This rearrangement joins TRBV7-8 to TRBJ2-3, with D possibly being TRBD2 (6 bases). Looked up from germline, CDR1 is SGHVS and CDR2 is FQNEAQ. The germline V and J ends were trimmed by 1 base and 4 bases, with 15 bases remaining between them. The CDR3 is 16 amino acids. The CDR3 coding sequence is TGTGCCAGCAGCTTAGTCGGGGGACGACTCGCAGATACGCAGTATTTT. This sequence encodes CASSLVGGRLADTQYF.

Ten or more counts support this clonotype. The V and J genes are TRBV6-2 or TRBV6-3 and TRBJ2-7, with D tentatively TRBD2 (5 bases). The length of the CDR3 is 15 residues. The germline V and J ends were trimmed by 5 bases and 1 base, with 15 bases remaining between them. Germline V gene sequence: CDR1 MNHEY, CDR2 SVGEGT. DNA for the CDR3: TGTGCCAGCAGTGTCGGGATTTCTGGTTCCTACGAGCAGTACTTC. Its protein product is CASSVGISGSYEQYF.